This record concerns one T cell receptor beta chain sequence. Its antigen remains unknown. The source of the sample is a study of beta chain features in type 1 diabetes. General study points: Researchers reported that naive, central memory and Treg TCRB repertoires appeared more similar in patients than in healthy donors. Among patients with Type 1 diabetes, TCRB CDR3s were moderately but significantly shorter in every one of the four CD4+ subsets.

Germline V gene lookup returns CDR1 SGDLS and CDR2 YYNGEE. This CDR3 contains 16 residues. V lost 3 bases and J 4 bases, leaving 19 bases between the germline ends. Sequenced material consisted of expressed TCRB transcripts (all of the isolated RNA was reverse transcribed). Profiled with immunoSEQ multiplex PCR; TCRdb holds only in-frame clones, not every one. The sample consists of just over 600,000 clones, around a sixth of them appearing once. Sampling consisted of one heparinised blood draw per donor, averaging approximately 120 mL. The rearrangement uses TRBV9 and TRBJ2-5, with D possibly matching TRBD1 (6 bases). The sample taken for sequencing was naive CD4+ T cells from blood. The clonotype was recovered from a man in his late teens or twenties in good health. CDR3 nucleotides: TGTGCCAGCAGCGCAGGGGTGGGGTGGCGAGGAGAGACCCAGTACTTC. Translation: CASSAGVGWRGETQYF.